This T cell receptor (beta chain) was documented in a study of CD8 T cells in Susac syndrome. Germline values: CDR1 SGHTA, CDR2 FQGNSA. The CDR3 contains 15 residues. V was shortened by 1 base and J by 2 bases, with 10 bases between the two germline ends. Random hexamers were used to reverse transcribe an amount of about 0.45 to 1 ug RNA. Multiplex PCR with immunoSEQ amplified the TCR beta CDR3 across 54 Vbeta and 13 Jbeta. TCRdb itself ran the immunoSEQ multiplex PCR reads through MiXCR, one entry per CDR3 protein. The sample contains more than 150,000 distinct CDR3 sequences, about 90% of which appear only once. This clonotype has more than one count but fewer than ten.

Input material: CD4+ T cells from PBMCs. The receptor was isolated from a human donor in good health. V gene TRBV7-2 combines with J gene TRBJ2-3; a weak D match, TRBD1 (6 bases). This chain's CDR3 is CASSLEWTDTDTQYF. CDR3 coding DNA: TGTGCCAGCAGCTTAGAGTGGACAGACACAGATACGCAGTATTTT.